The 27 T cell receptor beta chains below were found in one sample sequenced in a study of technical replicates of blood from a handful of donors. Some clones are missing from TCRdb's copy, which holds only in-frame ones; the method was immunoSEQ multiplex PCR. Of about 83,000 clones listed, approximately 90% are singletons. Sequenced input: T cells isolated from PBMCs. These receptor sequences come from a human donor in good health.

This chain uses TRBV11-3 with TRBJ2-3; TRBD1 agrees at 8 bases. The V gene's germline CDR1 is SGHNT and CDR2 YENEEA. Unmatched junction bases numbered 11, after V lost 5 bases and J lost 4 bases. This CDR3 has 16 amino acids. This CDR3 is CASSRTGGNTPDTQYF. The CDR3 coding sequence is TGTGCCAGCAGCCGAACAGGGGGAAATACCCCAGATACGCAGTATTTT.

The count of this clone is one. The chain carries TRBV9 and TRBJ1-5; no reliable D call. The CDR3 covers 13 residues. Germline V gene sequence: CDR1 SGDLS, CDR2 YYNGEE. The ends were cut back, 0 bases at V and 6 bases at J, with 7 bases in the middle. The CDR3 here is CASSVADRQPQHF. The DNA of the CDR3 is TGTGCCAGCAGCGTAGCAGATCGTCAGCCCCAGCATTTT.

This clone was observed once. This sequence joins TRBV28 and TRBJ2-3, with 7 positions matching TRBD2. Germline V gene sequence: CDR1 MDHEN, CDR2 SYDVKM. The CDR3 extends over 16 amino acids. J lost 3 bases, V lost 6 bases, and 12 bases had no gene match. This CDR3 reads CASRTGRTLFTDTQYF. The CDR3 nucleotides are TGTGCCAGCAGGACCGGGAGGACCTTGTTTACAGATACGCAGTATTTT.

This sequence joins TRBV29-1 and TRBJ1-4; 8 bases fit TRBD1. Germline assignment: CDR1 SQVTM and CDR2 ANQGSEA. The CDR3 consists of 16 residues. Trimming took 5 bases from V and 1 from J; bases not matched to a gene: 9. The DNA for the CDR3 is TGCAGCGTTCAGCATAATGGACAGGGAACTAATGAAAAACTGTTTTTT. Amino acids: CSVQHNGQGTNEKLFF.

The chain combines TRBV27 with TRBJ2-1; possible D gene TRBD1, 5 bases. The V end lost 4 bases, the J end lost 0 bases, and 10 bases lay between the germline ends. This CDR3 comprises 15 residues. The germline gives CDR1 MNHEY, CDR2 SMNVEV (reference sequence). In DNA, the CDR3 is TGTGCCAGCAGTTGGGCAGGGTTCTCCTACAATGAGCAGTTCTTC. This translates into CASSWAGFSYNEQFF.

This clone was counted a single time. CDR3 in DNA: TGTGCCAGTAAACCGGGGGGTCTAACAGATACGCAGTATTTT. Its protein is CASKPGGLTDTQYF. This chain joins TRBV11-3 and TRBJ2-3; 7 bases line up with TRBD2. The junction had 9 bases not matched to a gene; V was cut back by 9 bases and J by 3 bases. The CDR3 sequence is 14 residues long. Looked up from germline, CDR1 is SGHNT and CDR2 is YENEEA.

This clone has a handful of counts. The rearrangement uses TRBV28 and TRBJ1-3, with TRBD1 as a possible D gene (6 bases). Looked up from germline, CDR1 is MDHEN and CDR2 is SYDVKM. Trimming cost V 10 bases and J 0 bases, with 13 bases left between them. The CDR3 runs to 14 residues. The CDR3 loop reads CATVYRVSGNTIYF. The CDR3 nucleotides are TGTGCCACGGTTTACAGGGTCTCTGGAAACACCATATATTTT.

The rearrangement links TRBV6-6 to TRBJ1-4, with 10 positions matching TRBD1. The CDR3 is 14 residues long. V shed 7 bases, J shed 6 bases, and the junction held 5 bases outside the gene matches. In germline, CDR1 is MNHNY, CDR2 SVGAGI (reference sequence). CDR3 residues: CASISGTGDEKLFF. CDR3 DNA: TGTGCCAGCATCTCCGGGACAGGGGATGAAAAACTGTTTTTT.

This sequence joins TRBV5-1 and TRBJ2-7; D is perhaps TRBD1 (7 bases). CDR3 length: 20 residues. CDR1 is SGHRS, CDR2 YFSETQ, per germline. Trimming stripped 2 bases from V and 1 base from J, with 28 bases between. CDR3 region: CASSFPGGIGMRAGSYEQYF. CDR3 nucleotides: TGCGCCAGCAGCTTCCCAGGGGGGATCGGAATGAGGGCCGGGTCCTACGAGCAGTACTTC.

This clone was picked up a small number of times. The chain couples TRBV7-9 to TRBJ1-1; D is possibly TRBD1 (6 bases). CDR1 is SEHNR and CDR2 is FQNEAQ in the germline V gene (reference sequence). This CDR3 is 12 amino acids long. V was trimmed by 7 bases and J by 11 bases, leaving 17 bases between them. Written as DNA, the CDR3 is TGTGCCAGCACCGACAGGTCTAATCGGGCTTTCTTT. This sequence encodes CASTDRSNRAFF.

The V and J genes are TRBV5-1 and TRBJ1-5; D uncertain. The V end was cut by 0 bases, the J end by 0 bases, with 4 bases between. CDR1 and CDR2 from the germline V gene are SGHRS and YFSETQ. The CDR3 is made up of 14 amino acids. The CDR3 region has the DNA TGCGCCAGCAGCTTGGGCGGTAGCAATCAGCCCCAGCATTTT. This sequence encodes CASSLGGSNQPQHF. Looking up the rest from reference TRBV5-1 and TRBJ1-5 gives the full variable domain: KAGVTQTPRYLIKTRGQQVTLSCSPISGHRSVSWYQQTPGQGLQFLFEYFSETQRNKGNFPGRFSGRQFSNSRSEMNVSTLELGDSALYLCASSLGGSNQPQHFGDGTRLSIL.

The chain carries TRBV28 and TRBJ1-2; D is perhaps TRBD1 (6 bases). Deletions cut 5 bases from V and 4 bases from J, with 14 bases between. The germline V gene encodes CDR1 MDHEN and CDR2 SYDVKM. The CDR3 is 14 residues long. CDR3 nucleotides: TGTGCCAGCAGTGGGGGGGGCCCTTCCTATGGCTACACCTTC. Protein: CASSGGGPSYGYTF.

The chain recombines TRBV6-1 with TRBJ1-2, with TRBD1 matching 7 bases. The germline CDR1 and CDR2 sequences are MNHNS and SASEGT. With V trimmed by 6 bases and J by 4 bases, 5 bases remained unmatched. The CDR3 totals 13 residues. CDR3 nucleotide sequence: TGTGCCAGCAGCGATACAGGGGCCTATGGCTACACCTTC. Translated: CASSDTGAYGYTF.

The CDR3 reads CASSQEGTPYSNQPQHF. CDR3 bases: TGCGCCAGCAGCCAAGAAGGGACTCCTTATAGCAATCAGCCCCAGCATTTT. The chain carries TRBV4-1 and TRBJ1-5, with D possibly TRBD1 on 5 matching bases. CDR1 MGHRA and CDR2 YSYEKL come from the germline V gene. Trimming took off 0 bases at V and 0 bases at J, with 12 bases between the two ends. The CDR3 has 17 amino acids.

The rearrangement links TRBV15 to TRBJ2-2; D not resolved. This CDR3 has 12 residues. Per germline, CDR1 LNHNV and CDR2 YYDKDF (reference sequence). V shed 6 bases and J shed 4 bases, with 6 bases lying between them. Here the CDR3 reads CATSASTGELFF. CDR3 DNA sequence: TGTGCCACCAGTGCGAGCACCGGGGAGCTGTTTTTT. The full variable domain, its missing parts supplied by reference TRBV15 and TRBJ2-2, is DAMVIQNPRYQVTQFGKPVTLSCSQTLNHNVMYWYQQKSSQAPKLLFHYYDKDFNNEADTPDNFQSRRPNTSFCFLDIRSPGLGDTAMYLCATSASTGELFFGEGSRLTVL.

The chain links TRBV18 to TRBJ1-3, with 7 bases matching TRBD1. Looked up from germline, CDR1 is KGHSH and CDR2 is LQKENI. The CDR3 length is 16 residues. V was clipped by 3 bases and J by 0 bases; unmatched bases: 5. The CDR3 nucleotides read TGTGCCAGCTCACCGAGGACAGGACTCTCTGGAAACACCATATATTTT. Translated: CASSPRTGLSGNTIYF.

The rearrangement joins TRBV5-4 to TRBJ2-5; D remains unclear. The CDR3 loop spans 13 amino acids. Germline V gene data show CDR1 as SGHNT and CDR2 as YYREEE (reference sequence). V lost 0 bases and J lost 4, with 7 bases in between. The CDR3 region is CASSLAPPETQYF. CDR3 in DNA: TGTGCCAGCAGCTTGGCTCCCCCAGAGACCCAGTACTTC.

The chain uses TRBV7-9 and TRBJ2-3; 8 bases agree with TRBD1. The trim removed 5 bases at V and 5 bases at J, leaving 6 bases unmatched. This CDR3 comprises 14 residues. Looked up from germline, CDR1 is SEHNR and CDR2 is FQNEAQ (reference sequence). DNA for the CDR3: TGTGCCAGCAGCCCGGCAGGGGGCAGAGATACGCAGTATTTT. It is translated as CASSPAGGRDTQYF.

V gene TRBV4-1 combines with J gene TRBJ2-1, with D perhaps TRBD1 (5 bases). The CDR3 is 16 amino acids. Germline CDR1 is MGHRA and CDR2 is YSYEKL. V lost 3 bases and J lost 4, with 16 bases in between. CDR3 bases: TGCGCCAGCAGCCAGGTTCTGGGGCGGCAGTACAATGAGCAGTTCTTC. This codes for CASSQVLGRQYNEQFF.

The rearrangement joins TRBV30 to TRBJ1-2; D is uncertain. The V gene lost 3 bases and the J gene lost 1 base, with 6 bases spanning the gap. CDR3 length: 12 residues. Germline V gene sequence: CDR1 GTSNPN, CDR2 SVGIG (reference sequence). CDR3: CAWRLINYGYTF. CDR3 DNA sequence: TGTGCCTGGAGATTAATTAACTATGGCTACACCTTC.

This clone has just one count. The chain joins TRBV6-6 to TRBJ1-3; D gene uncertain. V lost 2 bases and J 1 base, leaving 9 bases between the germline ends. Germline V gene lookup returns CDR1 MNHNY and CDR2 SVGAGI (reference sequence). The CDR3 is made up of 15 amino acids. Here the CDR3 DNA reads TGTGCCAGCAGTTACGGTCCGGGATCTGGAAACACCATATATTTT. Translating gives CASSYGPGSGNTIYF.

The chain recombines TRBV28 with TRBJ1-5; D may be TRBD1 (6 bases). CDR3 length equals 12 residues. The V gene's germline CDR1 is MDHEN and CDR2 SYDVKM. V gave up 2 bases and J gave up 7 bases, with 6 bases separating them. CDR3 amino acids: CASSLGGQPQHF. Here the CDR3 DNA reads TGTGCCAGCAGTTTAGGGGGCCAGCCCCAGCATTTT.

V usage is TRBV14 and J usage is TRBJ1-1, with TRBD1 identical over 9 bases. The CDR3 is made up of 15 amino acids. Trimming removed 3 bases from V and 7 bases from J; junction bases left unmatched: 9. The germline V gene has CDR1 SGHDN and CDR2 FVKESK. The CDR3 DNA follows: TGTGCCAGCAGCCAGACCGGGACAGGGAGCCTTGAAGCTTTCTTT. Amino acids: CASSQTGTGSLEAFF.

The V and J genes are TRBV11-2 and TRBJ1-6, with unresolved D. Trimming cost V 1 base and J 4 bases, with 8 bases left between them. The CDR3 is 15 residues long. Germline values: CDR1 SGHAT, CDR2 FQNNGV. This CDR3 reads CASSLGAGYNSPLHF. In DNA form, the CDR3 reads TGTGCCAGCAGCTTAGGGGCGGGGTATAATTCACCCCTCCACTTT.

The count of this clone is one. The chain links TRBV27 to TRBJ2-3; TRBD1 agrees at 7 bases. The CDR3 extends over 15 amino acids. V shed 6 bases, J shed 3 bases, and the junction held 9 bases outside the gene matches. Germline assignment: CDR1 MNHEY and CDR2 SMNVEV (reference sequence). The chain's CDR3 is CASSLTGLWTDTQYF. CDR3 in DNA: TGTGCCAGCAGCCTGACAGGGTTATGGACAGATACGCAGTATTTT.

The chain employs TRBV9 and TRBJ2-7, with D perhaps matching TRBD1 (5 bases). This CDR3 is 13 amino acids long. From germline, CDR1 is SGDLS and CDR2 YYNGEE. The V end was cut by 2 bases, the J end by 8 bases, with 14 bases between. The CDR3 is CASSVDLGAQQYF. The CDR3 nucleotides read TGTGCCAGCAGCGTCGACCTTGGGGCCCAGCAGTACTTC.

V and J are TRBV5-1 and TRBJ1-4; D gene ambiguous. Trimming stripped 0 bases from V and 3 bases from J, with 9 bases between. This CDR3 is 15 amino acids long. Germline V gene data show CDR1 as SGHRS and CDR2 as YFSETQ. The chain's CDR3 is CASSLGGSSNEKLFF. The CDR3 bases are TGCGCCAGCAGCTTGGGCGGGTCCTCTAATGAAAAACTGTTTTTT.